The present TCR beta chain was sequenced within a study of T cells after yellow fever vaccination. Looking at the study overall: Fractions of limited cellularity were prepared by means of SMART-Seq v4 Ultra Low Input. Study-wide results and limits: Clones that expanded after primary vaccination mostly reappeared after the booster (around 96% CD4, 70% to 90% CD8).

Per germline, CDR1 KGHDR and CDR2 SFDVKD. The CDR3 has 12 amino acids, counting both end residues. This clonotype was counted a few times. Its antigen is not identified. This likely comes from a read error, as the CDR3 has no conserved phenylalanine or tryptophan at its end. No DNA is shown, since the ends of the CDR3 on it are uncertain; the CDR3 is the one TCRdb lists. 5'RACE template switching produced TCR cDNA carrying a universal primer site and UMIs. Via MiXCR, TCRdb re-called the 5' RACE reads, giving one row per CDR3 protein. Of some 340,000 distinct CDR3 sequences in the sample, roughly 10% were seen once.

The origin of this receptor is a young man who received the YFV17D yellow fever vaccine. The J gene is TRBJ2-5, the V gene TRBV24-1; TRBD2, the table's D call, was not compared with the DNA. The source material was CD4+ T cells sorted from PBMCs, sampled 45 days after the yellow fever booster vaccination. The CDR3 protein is CATSDRLAGPSL.